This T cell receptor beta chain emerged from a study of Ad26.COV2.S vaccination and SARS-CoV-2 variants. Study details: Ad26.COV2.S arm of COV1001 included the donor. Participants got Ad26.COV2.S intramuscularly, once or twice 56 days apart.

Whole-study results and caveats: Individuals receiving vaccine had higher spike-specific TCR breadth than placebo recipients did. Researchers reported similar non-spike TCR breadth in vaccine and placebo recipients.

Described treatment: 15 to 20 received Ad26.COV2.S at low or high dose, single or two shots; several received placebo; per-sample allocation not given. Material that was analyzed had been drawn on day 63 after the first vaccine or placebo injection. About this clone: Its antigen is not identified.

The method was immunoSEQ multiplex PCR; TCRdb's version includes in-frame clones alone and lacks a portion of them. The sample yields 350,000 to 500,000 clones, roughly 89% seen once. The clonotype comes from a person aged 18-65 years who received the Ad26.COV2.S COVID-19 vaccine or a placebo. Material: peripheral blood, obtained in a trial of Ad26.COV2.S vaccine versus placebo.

The DNA of the CDR3 is TGTGCCAGCAGCTGGGACTCAACCTACGAGCAGTACGTC. Its translation: CASSWDSTYEQYV. The chain uses TRBV5-4 and TRBJ2-7, with TRBD2 as a possible D gene (6 bases). Trimming took 3 bases from V and 2 from J, leaving 9 bases between them. The germline V gene has CDR1 SGHNT and CDR2 YYREEE (reference sequence). The length of the CDR3 is 13 residues.